Following are 30 T cell receptor beta chains from one sample sequenced in a study of T-cell reconstitution after alpha-beta-depleted transplantation in children. Preparation of the TCRbeta library was carried out with unique molecular identifiers. In TCRdb, the PCR reads were re-called with MiXCR into one record per CDR3 protein. The sample lists 300,000 to 400,000 distinct CDR3 sequences; around 15% were seen once. Specimen: PBMCs, mostly from graft donor cells, collected 360 days after TCRalphabeta/CD19-depleted stem cell transplant. The receptors shown here come from a male patient under 10 years old who had a stem cell transplant for acute lymphoblastic leukemia, so the T cells may come from the graft donor.

This chain uses TRBV12-3 or TRBV12-4 with TRBJ2-2, with D possibly matching TRBD1 (5 bases). The CDR3 consists of 13 residues. Trimming removed 5 bases at V and 12 bases at J, with 16 bases between. In DNA, the CDR3 is TGTGCCAGCAGTCCGACAGAAGGATTACAGCTGTTTTTT. It codes for CASSPTEGLQLFF.

The chain couples TRBV4-2 to TRBJ2-7; D is undetermined. Germline CDR1 LGHNA, CDR2 YNFKEQ. V lost 7 bases, J lost 0 bases, and 19 bases lay in between. The CDR3 sequence is 16 residues long. The CDR3 coding sequence is TGTGCCAGCAAACCGTCTAGGGATCTTCCCTCCTACGAGCAGTACTTC. Translated, it gives CASKPSRDLPSYEQYF.

This clonotype was seen a handful of times. The V call is TRBV6-1, the J call TRBJ2-1; the D gene could be TRBD1 or TRBD2 (5 bases each). V lost 5 bases and J 9 bases, leaving 20 bases between the germline ends. In germline, CDR1 is MNHNS, CDR2 SASEGT. CDR3 length: 15 amino acids. CDR3 sequence (DNA): TGTGCCAGCAGTCCGGGTGTCCGGGGCCCCGGTGAGCAGTTCTTC. It encodes CASSPGVRGPGEQFF.

The CDR3 bases are TGCGCCAGCAGCTTTAGCGGTACTTTTACCTACGAGCAGTACTTC. Its translation is CASSFSGTFTYEQYF. The chain combines TRBV5-1 with TRBJ2-7, with TRBD2 as a possible D gene (6 bases). CDR1 and CDR2 from the germline V gene are SGHRS and YFSETQ. The CDR3 length is 15 residues. V gave up 2 bases and J gave up 2 bases, with 14 bases separating them.

At least ten counts were recorded for this clonotype. This chain uses TRBV12-3 or TRBV12-4 with TRBJ2-5, with D unclear. The CDR3 is 13 amino acids. Deletions cut 7 bases from V and 4 bases from J, with 13 bases between. CDR3: CASTLTLRETQYF. The DNA for the CDR3 is TGTGCCAGCACCCTAACTCTGAGAGAGACCCAGTACTTC.

The chain employs TRBV27 and TRBJ2-7; 7 nucleotides agree with TRBD1. Germline V CDR1 and CDR2: MNHEY, SMNVEV (reference sequence). The trim removed 5 bases at V and 2 bases at J, leaving 9 bases unmatched. The CDR3 loop spans 15 amino acids. CDR3 sequence reads: CASSPEYRGPYEQYF. Written as DNA, the CDR3 is TGTGCCAGCAGTCCCGAATACAGGGGTCCCTACGAGCAGTACTTC.

As DNA, the CDR3 is TGTGCCAGCAGCCAAGAGGGCCCAGGGGGGAGGAACTATGGCTACACCTTC. Protein: CASSQEGPGGRNYGYTF. The chain employs TRBV4-2 and TRBJ1-2, with TRBD1 identical over 7 bases. The germline V gene has CDR1 LGHNA and CDR2 YNFKEQ. The junction had 9 bases not matched to a gene; V was cut back by 0 bases and J by 2 bases. The CDR3 length is 17 residues.

The CDR3 loop reads CASSLSRSATDTQYF. CDR3 coding DNA: TGTGCCAGCAGCTTAAGCAGGAGTGCCACAGATACGCAGTATTTT. The rearrangement joins TRBV7-9 to TRBJ2-3; D uncertain. CDR1 SEHNR and CDR2 FQNEAQ come from the germline V gene (reference sequence). V lost 2 bases to trimming and J lost 2 bases, with 11 bases between them. The CDR3 contains 15 residues.

This clonotype was seen many times. The rearrangement joins TRBV29-1 to TRBJ2-3, with TRBD2 as a possible D gene (7 bases). This CDR3 spans 16 amino acids. Germline CDR1 and CDR2: SQVTM and ANQGSEA. V was pared by 4 bases and J by 3 bases, with 20 bases between. CDR3 coding DNA: TGCAGCGTTGCATTAGGGGGAGGGCCGGGGACAGATACGCAGTATTTT. Translating gives CSVALGGGPGTDTQYF.

This clonotype was picked up one time. The chain recombines TRBV2 with TRBJ2-1, with D unresolved. V lost 3 bases and J 1 base, leaving 13 bases between the germline ends. This CDR3 contains 16 residues. Germline-derived CDR1 and CDR2 are SNHLY and FYNNEI. Here the CDR3 reads CASSDPPQLSYNEQFF. The CDR3 DNA is TGTGCCAGCAGTGATCCGCCACAGTTGTCCTACAATGAGCAGTTCTTC.

The chain recombines TRBV7-9 with TRBJ2-3, with TRBD2 identical over 7 bases. The J segment lost 3 bases and the V segment lost 3 bases, leaving 6 bases of the junction unmatched. Germline values: CDR1 SEHNR, CDR2 FQNEAQ (reference sequence). This CDR3 spans 15 amino acids. This chain's CDR3 is CASSFLAVGTDTQYF. CDR3 coding DNA: TGTGCCAGCAGCTTTCTAGCGGTGGGGACAGATACGCAGTATTTT. The full variable domain, rest sourced from reference TRBV7-9 and TRBJ2-3, is DTGVSQNPRHKITKRGQNVTFRCDPISEHNRLYWYRQTLGQGPEFLTYFQNEAQLEKSRLLSDRFSAERPKGSFSTLEIQRTEQGDSAMYLCASSFLAVGTDTQYFGPGTRLTVL.

This clonotype was counted a few times. The rearrangement links TRBV6-2 or TRBV6-3 to TRBJ2-1; D call uncertain. Germline V gives CDR1 MNHEY, CDR2 SVGEGT. This CDR3 spans 12 amino acids. V was shortened by 1 base and J by 8 bases, with 6 bases between the two germline ends. CDR3 sequence reads: CASSYLADEQFF. The CDR3 coding sequence is TGTGCCAGCAGTTACTTGGCCGATGAGCAGTTCTTC.

There are many counts of this clonotype. The V and J genes are TRBV4-2 and TRBJ2-1, with a possible D match to TRBD2 (5 bases). The CDR3 is 15 residues long. Trimming cost V 0 bases and J 4 bases, with 10 bases left between them. Germline CDR1 reads LGHNA; CDR2 reads YNFKEQ. DNA for the CDR3: TGTGCCAGCAGCCAAGATCCGGACTGGTACAATGAGCAGTTCTTC. Its protein is CASSQDPDWYNEQFF.

V usage is TRBV7-9 and J usage is TRBJ2-5; D might be TRBD2 (6 bases). The CDR3 runs to 15 residues. CDR1 SEHNR and CDR2 FQNEAQ come from the germline V gene (reference sequence). V dropped 1 base and J dropped 5 bases, with 14 bases sitting between them. This CDR3 is CASSLVAGGRETQYF. The DNA for the CDR3 is TGTGCCAGCAGCTTAGTAGCCGGTGGGAGGGAGACCCAGTACTTC.

The genes are TRBV12-3 or TRBV12-4 and TRBJ2-5; 7 bases align to TRBD2. With 6 bases clipped from V and 0 bases from J, the junction kept 7 bases outside the gene matches. The CDR3 consists of 15 residues. This CDR3 is CASRGWEGNQETQYF. CDR3 DNA sequence: TGTGCCAGCAGAGGGTGGGAGGGGAACCAAGAGACCCAGTACTTC.

This clonotype showed up just a few times. The chain couples TRBV4-3 to TRBJ2-2; TRBD1 matches at 9 bases. The CDR3 is made up of 16 amino acids. The V and J ends lost 3 bases and 0 bases, in that order; junction bases with no gene match: 2. Germline lookup yields CDR1 LGHNA and CDR2 YSLEER. The CDR3 nucleotides read TGCGCCAGCAGCCAGGGGACAGGGACGAACACCGGGGAGCTGTTTTTT. The encoded protein is CASSQGTGTNTGELFF.

This clonotype was seen ten or more times. The chain has TRBV29-1 and TRBJ2-3; unclear D gene. This CDR3 comprises 11 residues. Deletions cut 6 bases from V and 8 bases from J, with 12 bases between. Germline CDR1 reads SQVTM; CDR2 reads ANQGSEA. The CDR3 reads CSVPPGGTQYF. The CDR3 DNA is TGCAGCGTCCCCCCGGGCGGTACGCAGTATTTT.

This clonotype has at least ten counts. The chain is built from TRBV28 and TRBJ2-4; D uncertain. V was trimmed by 3 bases and J by 0 bases, leaving 12 bases between them. Germline V gene data show CDR1 as MDHEN and CDR2 as SYDVKM. This CDR3 comprises 16 residues. CDR3 DNA: TGTGCCAGCAGTTTTCCCCCAGACCTAGCCAAAAACATTCAGTACTTC. Amino acid sequence: CASSFPPDLAKNIQYF.

This clonotype has a handful of counts. The chain joins TRBV20-1 to TRBJ2-3, with 11 bases aligning to TRBD2. The CDR3 runs to 15 residues. V was clipped by 6 bases and J by 0 bases; unmatched bases: 5. Germline assignment: CDR1 DFQATT and CDR2 SNEGSKA (reference sequence). CDR3 loop: CSAAGLADSTDTQYF. For the CDR3, the DNA is TGCAGTGCCGCGGGACTAGCGGATAGCACAGATACGCAGTATTTT.

This clonotype was detected only a few times. The chain uses TRBV12-3 or TRBV12-4 and TRBJ2-7; a possible D gene is TRBD2 (6 bases). The V end lost 7 bases, the J end lost 3 bases, and 16 bases lay between the germline ends. This CDR3 is built from 14 residues. CDR3 loop: CASTPGDANYEQYF. The CDR3 DNA follows: TGTGCCAGCACCCCGGGGGACGCCAACTACGAGCAGTACTTC.

The chain links TRBV4-1 to TRBJ2-4, with 8 bases fitting TRBD2. The CDR3 runs 20 residues. V lost 0 bases, J lost 0 bases, and 13 bases stayed unmatched. Germline V gene data show CDR1 as MGHRA and CDR2 as YSYEKL. CDR3 protein: CASSQDQDGRALLAKNIQYF. The CDR3 nucleotides are TGCGCCAGCAGCCAAGATCAGGACGGGAGGGCCCTTTTAGCCAAAAACATTCAGTACTTC.

The sample holds many counts of this clonotype. This chain joins TRBV4-3 and TRBJ1-2; D is uncertain. This CDR3 has 13 residues. CDR1 is LGHNA, CDR2 YSLEER, per germline. Trimming left V 1 base short and J 4 bases short, with 7 bases between. The CDR3 spells CASSQGGPYGYTF. The CDR3 DNA is TGCGCCAGCAGCCAAGGGGGTCCCTATGGCTACACCTTC.

This clonotype was counted between two and nine times. This rearrangement joins TRBV19 to TRBJ2-5, with 13 bases lining up with TRBD2. Germline trimming cut 3 bases from V and 5 bases from J; bases unmatched to any gene: 6. This CDR3 region has 16 residues. Germline loops: CDR1 LNHDA, CDR2 SQIVND (reference sequence). The CDR3 bases are TGTGCCAGTAGTATTACTAGCGGGAGGGCTGAGGAGACCCAGTACTTC. The encoded protein is CASSITSGRAEETQYF.

This clonotype was found a few times. The genes are TRBV12-3 or TRBV12-4 and TRBJ2-3; 10 bases line up with TRBD2. The CDR3 is made up of 16 amino acids. Losses at the gene ends were 3 bases for V and 0 bases for J; bases not matched to a gene: 3. The DNA for the CDR3 is TGTGCCAGCAGTTTGGTGACTAGCGGGAGCACAGATACGCAGTATTTT. It yields the protein CASSLVTSGSTDTQYF.

This clonotype was counted a few times. The chain has TRBV7-8 and TRBJ2-7; TRBD2 matches 9 bases. Per the germline V gene, CDR1 is SGHVS and CDR2 is FQNEAQ. This CDR3 has 12 residues. Germline trimming cut 4 bases from V and 6 bases from J; bases unmatched to any gene: 1. CDR3 bases: TGTGCCAGCAGCTATAGCGGGAGCGAGCAGTACTTC. This encodes CASSYSGSEQYF.

This clonotype has at least ten counts. The CDR3 DNA is TGTGCCAGCAGCTTAGAAAGCTCCTATAATTCACCCCTCCACTTT. Amino acids: CASSLESSYNSPLHF. The chain uses TRBV7-9 and TRBJ1-6; D unclear. V gave up 1 base and J gave up 0 bases, with 4 bases separating them. This CDR3 comprises 15 residues. In germline, CDR1 is SEHNR, CDR2 FQNEAQ (reference sequence). The whole variable domain, remainder taken from reference TRBV7-9 and TRBJ1-6, is DTGVSQNPRHKITKRGQNVTFRCDPISEHNRLYWYRQTLGQGPEFLTYFQNEAQLEKSRLLSDRFSAERPKGSFSTLEIQRTEQGDSAMYLCASSLESSYNSPLHFGNGTRLTVT.

This clonotype has ten or more counts. The chain combines TRBV4-3 with TRBJ2-5; D gene uncertain. Germline V lookup: CDR1 LGHNA, CDR2 YSLEER. V was shortened by 0 bases and J by 7 bases, with 9 bases between the two germline ends. The CDR3 has 13 amino acids. CDR3 coding DNA: TGCGCCAGCAGCCAAGAAGATAGCCTGACCCAGTACTTC. Its translation: CASSQEDSLTQYF.

This clonotype turned up a few times. This sequence joins TRBV10-3 and TRBJ2-3; a weak D match, TRBD2 (5 bases). Trimming pared 8 bases from V and 0 bases from J, leaving 9 bases between. This CDR3 has 13 amino acids. The germline gives CDR1 ENHRY, CDR2 SYGVKD. The CDR3 here is CAIGRTSTDTQYF. The CDR3 DNA reads TGTGCCATCGGGCGGACTAGCACAGATACGCAGTATTTT.

This clonotype was detected a few times. This chain's CDR3 is CASSHFFGQGYTEAFF. The CDR3 region has the DNA TGCGCCAGCAGCCATTTTTTTGGACAGGGATACACTGAAGCTTTCTTT. The V call is TRBV4-3, the J call TRBJ1-1; 8 positions agree with TRBD1. Germline CDR1 reads LGHNA; CDR2 reads YSLEER. The CDR3 runs 16 residues. The V gene end was trimmed by 3 bases and the J gene end by 3 bases; junction bases not matched to a gene: 9.

The chain has TRBV29-1 and TRBJ2-2; TRBD1 is a possible D gene (6 bases). The CDR3 covers 14 residues. Germline CDR1 and CDR2: SQVTM and ANQGSEA. The V end was cut by 3 bases, the J end by 6 bases, with 14 bases between. CDR3 DNA: TGCAGCGTTGACACCCAGGGGATGGCCGGGGAGCTGTTTTTT. Translating gives CSVDTQGMAGELFF.